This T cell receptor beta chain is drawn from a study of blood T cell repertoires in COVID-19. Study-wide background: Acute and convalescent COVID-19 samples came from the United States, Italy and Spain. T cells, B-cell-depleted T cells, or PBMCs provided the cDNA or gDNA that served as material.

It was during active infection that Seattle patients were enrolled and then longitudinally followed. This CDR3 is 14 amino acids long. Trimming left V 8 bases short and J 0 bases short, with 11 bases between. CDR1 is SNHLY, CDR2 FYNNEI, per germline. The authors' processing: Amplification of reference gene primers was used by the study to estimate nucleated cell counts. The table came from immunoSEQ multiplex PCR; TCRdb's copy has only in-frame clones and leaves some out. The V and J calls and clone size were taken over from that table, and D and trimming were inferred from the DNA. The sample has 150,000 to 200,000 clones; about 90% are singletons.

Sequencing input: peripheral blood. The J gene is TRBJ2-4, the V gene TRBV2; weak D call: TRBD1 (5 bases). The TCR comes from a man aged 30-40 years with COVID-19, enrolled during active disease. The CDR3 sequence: CASWGPAAKNIQYF. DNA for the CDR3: TGTGCCAGCTGGGGCCCGGCAGCCAAAAACATTCAGTACTTC.